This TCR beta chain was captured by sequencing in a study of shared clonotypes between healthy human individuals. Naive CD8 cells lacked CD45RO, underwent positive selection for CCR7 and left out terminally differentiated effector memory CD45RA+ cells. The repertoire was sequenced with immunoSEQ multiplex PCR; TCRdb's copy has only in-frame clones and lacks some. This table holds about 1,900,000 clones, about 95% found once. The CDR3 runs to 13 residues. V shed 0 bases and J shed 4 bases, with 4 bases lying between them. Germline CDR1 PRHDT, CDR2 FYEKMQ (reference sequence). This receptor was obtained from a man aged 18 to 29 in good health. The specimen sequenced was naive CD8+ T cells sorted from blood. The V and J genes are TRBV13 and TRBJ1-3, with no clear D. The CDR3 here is CASSLGQGNTIYF. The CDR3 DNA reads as TGTGCCAGCAGCTTAGGACAGGGAAACACCATATATTTT.